These T cell receptor beta chains were read from a single sample in a study of T-cell reconstitution after alpha-beta-depleted transplantation in children. TCRdb reprocessed the PCR reads via MiXCR and lists one record per CDR3 protein. The repertoire has hundreds of thousands of distinct CDR3 sequences, roughly 23% of them found once; the top ten carry 14%. Here the sequenced sample was PBMCs, mostly from graft donor cells, taken 360 days after TCRalphabeta/CD19-depleted stem cell transplant. The receptor source for this set is a boy in the first two years of life who had a stem cell transplant for acute myeloid leukemia, so the T cells may come from the graft donor. Both conserved end residues are part of each CDR3. The order of the fields is J gene, D gene, V gene, CDR3 protein. D genes are given only for firm matches.

>TRBJ1-1|NA|TRBV7-2
CASLRRANTEAFF
>TRBJ2-2|NA|TRBV20-1
CSAPVSITGELFF
>TRBJ1-2|NA|TRBV29-1
CSVDREQGYTF
>TRBJ2-3|TRBD2|TRBV6-1
CATHNSGGARDTQYF
>TRBJ2-7|NA|TRBV12-3/TRBV12-4
CASSLRDSTYEQYF
>TRBJ2-7|NA|TRBV28
CASSPTEGGEQYF
>TRBJ1-1|NA|TRBV2
CASSSQGNTEAFF
>TRBJ2-1|NA|TRBV7-3
CASSLQDSTYNEQFF
>TRBJ2-1|NA|TRBV28
CASSLWGGQGPTYNEQFF
>TRBJ2-7|NA|TRBV5-1
CASSLQQAVDEQYF
>TRBJ2-3|TRBD1|TRBV7-2
CASSLGQGVDTQYF
>TRBJ2-3|TRBD1|TRBV25-1
CASSEDWTGGTDTQYF
>TRBJ1-4|NA|TRBV11-1
CASSSTWRQGVNNEKLFF
>TRBJ2-3|TRBD1|TRBV20-1
CSATRQGVPDTQYF
>TRBJ2-7|TRBD1|TRBV5-1
CASSLVGTEEQYF
>TRBJ1-1|NA|TRBV20-1
CSAGGGIANTEAFF
>TRBJ2-7|TRBD1|TRBV29-1
CSVGDRGRLEQYF
>TRBJ2-7|NA|TRBV27
CASSLEETGRYEQYF
>TRBJ2-3|NA|TRBV7-9
CASSRTDSKYNTQYF
>TRBJ2-2|NA|TRBV20-1
CSAKSGKVSTQLGELFF
>TRBJ1-1|NA|TRBV12-3/TRBV12-4
CASSYLLGEAFF
>TRBJ1-1|NA|TRBV7-3
CASSLLPETEAFF
>TRBJ2-3|NA|TRBV15
CATSTSASTDTQYF
>TRBJ2-3|NA|TRBV12-3/TRBV12-4
CASSRRGLADTQYF
>TRBJ2-2|NA|TRBV20-1
CSARDFQNTGELFF
>TRBJ2-7|NA|TRBV7-2
CASSSQGEQYF
>TRBJ2-1|NA|TRBV29-1
CSVERGNEQFF
>TRBJ2-1|NA|TRBV25-1
CATRGYIWNEQFF
>TRBJ2-2|NA|TRBV21-1
CASSKGLSCGELFF
>TRBJ1-1|NA|TRBV7-9
CASSFGASTEAFF
>TRBJ2-5|TRBD1|TRBV24-1
CATSPGQVQETQYF
>TRBJ2-1|NA|TRBV7-9
CASSDLGGYNEQFF
>TRBJ2-5|NA|TRBV4-2
CASSQDPAPGLTQYF
>TRBJ2-3|NA|TRBV6-5
CASSYDGDDTDTQYF
>TRBJ2-1|TRBD1|TRBV6-1
CASSGGTGGNNEQFF